What follows are 20 T cell receptor beta chains derived from one specimen sequenced in a study of post-analysis software for immune sequencing data (dated by TCRdb to the mid-2010s). Findings and caveats that apply to the study as a whole: A few TRBV segments, including TRBV5-6, TRBV5-1 and TRBV20-1, were significantly more frequent in patients than controls.

The method behind the library was PCR. The reads were generated on an Illumina HiSeq 2500. To reduce PCR and sequencing biases, unique molecular identifiers were built into the TCR beta cDNA libraries. TCRdb reprocessed the public reads (quality trimming at Q25 with fastp, clone calling with MiXCR) and kept in-frame beta chains. Entries that share a CDR3 protein sequence are merged under the most common genes and DNA. The sample records approximately 730,000 distinct CDR3 sequences, 30% of which are singletons. The ten largest clones add up to more than 0.45% of the sample. Their antigens remain unidentified. Sequencing was carried out using blood. These receptors originate from a girl under 18 with multiple sclerosis.

The chain joins TRBV3-1 to TRBJ1-6; the match to TRBD1 covers 11 bases. CDR1 is LGHDT and CDR2 is YNNKEL in the germline V gene (reference sequence). CDR3 length equals 14 residues. Trimming took 7 bases from V and 14 from J; bases not matched to a gene: 10. The CDR3 is CASTGDRGISSLHF. CDR3 in DNA: TGTGCCAGCACCGGGGACAGGGGGATTAGCTCCCTCCACTTT.

This chain uses TRBV10-3 with TRBJ1-5, with D hard to call. The CDR3 totals 13 residues. Per germline, CDR1 ENHRY and CDR2 SYGVKD. V was trimmed by 7 bases and J by 1 base, leaving 8 bases between them. The CDR3 DNA is TGTGCCATCACCTCAGGCAGCAATCAGCCCCAGCATTTT. Translating it yields CAITSGSNQPQHF.

This clonotype came up a few times. The rearrangement joins TRBV29-1 to TRBJ2-3; 10 nucleotides match TRBD2. Trimming removed 1 base from V and 1 base from J; junction bases left unmatched: 2. In germline, CDR1 is SQVTM, CDR2 ANQGSEA. This CDR3 comprises 15 residues. CDR3 in DNA: TGCAGCGTTGAAGCTGGGACTAGCGGCACAGATACGCAGTATTTT. Translation: CSVEAGTSGTDTQYF.

The genes are TRBV5-6 and TRBJ2-3; the match to TRBD1 covers 10 bases. This CDR3 contains 15 residues. The germline CDR1 and CDR2 sequences are SGHDT and YYEEEE. Trimming removed 1 base from V and 8 bases from J; junction bases left unmatched: 7. The CDR3 nucleotides read TGTGCCAGCAGCTTGTCTGGGACAGGGGTCGTTACGCAGTATTTT. Amino acid sequence: CASSLSGTGVVTQYF.

J is TRBJ1-2 and V is TRBV7-9; D gene ambiguous. The germline gives CDR1 SEHNR, CDR2 FQNEAQ (reference sequence). The CDR3 is made up of 13 amino acids. V was pared by 2 bases and J by 6 bases, with 10 bases between. The CDR3 region is CASSLTQEDGYTF. CDR3 sequence (DNA): TGTGCCAGCAGCTTAACGCAGGAGGATGGCTACACCTTC.

There are a few counts of this clonotype. The V and J genes are TRBV3-1 and TRBJ1-2, with D maybe TRBD1 (6 bases). V lost 4 bases to trimming and J lost 6 bases, with 18 bases between them. This CDR3 spans 15 amino acids. CDR1 and CDR2 (germline): LGHDT, YNNKEL (reference sequence). The CDR3 region is CASSPSAPGTHGYTF. For the CDR3, the DNA is TGTGCCAGCAGCCCCTCCGCCCCGGGGACACATGGCTACACCTTC.

The rearrangement links TRBV15 to TRBJ2-1; D is undetermined. CDR1 is LNHNV and CDR2 is YYDKDF in the germline V gene (reference sequence). The length of the CDR3 is 14 residues. The germline V and J ends were trimmed by 3 bases and 5 bases, with 11 bases remaining between them. CDR3 coding DNA: TGTGCCACCAGCAGTGCCCCGTTCAACAATGAGCAGTTCTTC. Translation gives CATSSAPFNNEQFF.

There are a few counts of this clonotype. The rearrangement uses TRBV3-1 and TRBJ2-2; 9 positions match TRBD2. Germline V CDR1 and CDR2: LGHDT, YNNKEL (reference sequence). The CDR3 is 15 amino acids. V was clipped by 1 base and J by 5 bases; unmatched bases: 2. The CDR3 nucleotides are TGTGCCAGCAGCCAAGGGCTAGCGGGGACCGGGGAGCTGTTTTTT. It specifies CASSQGLAGTGELFF.

This chain joins TRBV9 and TRBJ2-1; TRBD1 might be the D (5 bases). CDR3 length equals 14 residues. Deletions cut 2 bases from V and 6 bases from J, with 12 bases between. CDR1 and CDR2 from the germline V gene are SGDLS and YYNGEE. The CDR3 coding sequence is TGTGCCAGCAGCGTGCAGGGATCTCGCAATGAGCAGTTCTTC. This encodes CASSVQGSRNEQFF.

The chain uses TRBV12-3 or TRBV12-4 and TRBJ2-5; D possibly corresponds to TRBD2 (5 bases). The DNA end favors TRBJ2-7, so the J call may be wrong. The CDR3 sequence is 16 residues long. The CDR3 DNA follows: TGTGCCAGCAGTGTTGGTTCGGGCCCTCGGGGCTACGAGCAGTACTTC. It is translated as CASSVGSGPRGYEQYF.

Only a few counts were recorded for this clonotype. V gene TRBV20-1 combines with J gene TRBJ1-5; the D gene is possibly TRBD1 (6 bases). Looked up from germline, CDR1 is DFQATT and CDR2 is SNEGSKA (reference sequence). The length of the CDR3 is 15 residues. Trimming pared 6 bases from V and 3 bases from J, leaving 18 bases between. CDR3 sequence reads: CSAPYRVEANQPQHF. The CDR3 region has the DNA TGCAGTGCCCCATACAGGGTAGAGGCCAATCAGCCCCAGCATTTT.

There are a few counts of this clonotype. The CDR3 DNA follows: TGTGCCAGCAGCCCCGGACTGTTCTCTGGGGCCAACGTCCTGACTTTC. Translation gives CASSPGLFSGANVLTF. This chain joins TRBV7-2 and TRBJ2-6; the D gene is possibly TRBD2 (5 bases). Looked up from germline, CDR1 is SGHTA and CDR2 is FQGNSA. V was pared by 5 bases and J by 0 bases, with 11 bases between. This CDR3 has 16 residues.

This clonotype has just a few counts. V is TRBV12-3 or TRBV12-4 and J is TRBJ2-5; 8 nucleotides match TRBD2. The CDR3 extends over 13 amino acids. CDR3 amino acids: CSSLGGAWETQYF. CDR3 sequence (DNA): TGTTCCTCTCTCGGGGGGGCGTGGGAGACCCAGTACTTC.

The rearrangement joins TRBV20-1 to TRBJ2-7; D may correspond to TRBD1 or TRBD2 (5 bases each). The CDR3 is made up of 15 amino acids. V shed 1 base and J shed 3 bases, with 16 bases lying between them. In germline, CDR1 is DFQATT, CDR2 SNEGSKA (reference sequence). CDR3 sequence reads: CSARVPGTVIYEQYF. CDR3 coding DNA: TGCAGTGCTAGAGTCCCTGGGACGGTAATCTACGAGCAGTACTTC.

The V and J genes are TRBV7-2 and TRBJ2-1; D is unclear. CDR1 and CDR2 from the germline V gene are SGHTA and FQGNSA. V dropped 4 bases and J dropped 9 bases, with 22 bases sitting between them. This CDR3 is 16 amino acids long. DNA for the CDR3: TGTGCCAGCAGCTCTGGGCTTTATGGCGTTCGTAGTGAGCAGTTCTTC. Its protein is CASSSGLYGVRSEQFF.

In this sample, this clonotype turned up a few times. The chain has TRBV18 and TRBJ1-1; no firm D call. Trimming left V 6 bases short and J 0 bases short, with 14 bases between. The CDR3 loop spans 15 amino acids. Germline CDR1 KGHSH, CDR2 LQKENI. The CDR3 bases are TGTGCCAGCTCCCCCCAAGTCGGCGTGAACACTGAAGCTTTCTTT. It codes for CASSPQVGVNTEAFF.

Notes on this clonotype: A much larger clonotype is one base distant, so this may be a read error. The rearrangement joins TRBV20-1 to TRBJ2-3; TRBD2 matches at 12 bases. The CDR3 loop spans 16 amino acids. Germline loops: CDR1 DFQATT, CDR2 SNEGSKA (reference sequence). V lost 4 bases and J lost 0; bases outside the gene matches: 5. The CDR3 sequence is CSATGLAGTSTDTQYF. CDR3 in DNA: TGCAGTGCTACAGGACTAGCGGGGACTAGCACAGATACGCAGTATTTT.

CDR3 sequence (DNA): TGTGCCAGCAGTCCCCTAACGTTGGGACTATTCAAAAACATTCAGTACTTC. Its protein product is CASSPLTLGLFKNIQYF. This chain joins TRBV12-3 or TRBV12-4 and TRBJ2-4; the match to TRBD2 covers 7 bases. This CDR3 is built from 17 residues. V was clipped by 5 bases and J by 3 bases; unmatched bases: 13.

The chain recombines TRBV7-2 with TRBJ2-7; weak D call: TRBD1 (5 bases). V was trimmed by 4 bases and J by 0 bases, leaving 13 bases between them. Germline values: CDR1 SGHTA, CDR2 FQGNSA. The CDR3 loop spans 15 amino acids. The CDR3 region is CASSYRTGSSYEQYF. In DNA form, the CDR3 reads TGTGCCAGCAGCTACCGAACAGGAAGCTCCTACGAGCAGTACTTC.

This clonotype was picked up a small number of times. This chain uses TRBV6-1 with TRBJ2-7; D unclear. V lost 6 bases and J 2 bases, leaving 14 bases between the germline ends. Germline V gives CDR1 MNHNS, CDR2 SASEGT. This CDR3 contains 14 residues. CDR3 sequence (DNA): TGTGCCAGCAGCCCTCCCGGGCGAACCTACGAGCAGTACTTC. This codes for CASSPPGRTYEQYF.